The clone carrying this T cell receptor beta chain was seen more than once but under ten times. Its cognate antigen is unknown. The V gene lost 0 bases and the J gene lost 2 bases, with 8 bases spanning the gap. CDR1 and CDR2 (germline): DFQATT, SNEGSKA (reference sequence). The CDR3 spans 13 residues. Using more than 7.5 ml of fresh peripheral blood, PBMCs were prepared. The data belong to a study of T cells in Graves' hyperthyroidism and ophthalmopathy. Amplified TCR beta CDR3 regions came from RNA transcripts. An initial round of RT-PCR targeting the TCR CDR3 relied on the HTBI primer set. One entry per CDR3 protein results from TCRdb running MiXCR on the multiplex PCR reads. The data show some 300,000 distinct CDR3 sequences, roughly 18% seen once. Whole-study findings and limits: Most clonotypes expanded in thyroid above 0.001 were likewise present in blood.

The sequence derives from a man between 45 and 60 years old with Graves' ophthalmopathy. What was sequenced was blood. The chain employs TRBV20-1 and TRBJ2-7; D unclear. As DNA, the CDR3 is TGCAGTGCTAGAGATACAAGAGCCTACGAGCAGTACTTC. Translated, it gives CSARDTRAYEQYF.